These 28 T cell receptor beta chains were sequenced from one sample in a study of T cell changes during pregnancy in multiple sclerosis (dated by TCRdb to the late 2010s). The receptor library was made with the immunoSEQ multiplex PCR assay. TCRdb stores this immuneACCESS table with in-frame sequences only. Part of the clones is absent; in the studies checked, under half of the shortfall reflects unresolved V genes, and no reason is known for the rest. This sample comprises tens of thousands of clones, approximately 95% of them detected only once. The ten largest clones represent roughly 0.14% of the sample. The sequencing used CD4+ T cells from peripheral blood mononuclear cells, collected after pregnancy. These receptors were collected from a female donor with multiple sclerosis, enrolled in a pregnancy study.

As regards this clone: A read error may account for a junction end that differs from germline. The chain has TRBV2 and TRBJ2-7; 8 bases agree with TRBD2. The V gene's germline CDR1 is SNHLY and CDR2 FYNNEI. This CDR3 has 13 amino acids. CDR3 residues: CASSENISGIENF. In DNA, the CDR3 is TGTGCCAGCAGTGAAAATATTAGCGGGATTGAGAACTTC.

The chain carries TRBV18 and TRBJ1-5; D is uncertain. The CDR3 totals 15 residues. Trimming took 5 bases from V and 2 from J, leaving 13 bases between them. Germline CDR1 is KGHSH and CDR2 is LQKENI. The CDR3: CASSNGGMGNQPQHF. DNA for the CDR3: TGTGCCAGCTCAAACGGAGGGATGGGCAATCAGCCCCAGCATTTT.

The rearrangement joins TRBV6-6 to TRBJ1-4, with D possibly TRBD1 on 5 matching bases. The germline CDR1 and CDR2 sequences are MNHNY and SVGAGI (reference sequence). This CDR3 spans 15 amino acids. V dropped 0 bases and J dropped 7 bases, with 12 bases sitting between them. The CDR3 here is CASSYSSQGSEKLFF. DNA for the CDR3: TGTGCCAGCAGTTACTCTAGCCAGGGCTCTGAAAAACTGTTTTTT.

This clone appeared a few times. The CDR3 DNA sequence: TGCAGCGTTGGTACTAGCGGGAGGAGGGAGACCCAGTACTTC. Its protein is CSVGTSGRRETQYF. V gene TRBV29-1 combines with J gene TRBJ2-5, with 12 bases aligning to TRBD2. V was pared by 4 bases and J by 5 bases, with 5 bases of the junction left unmatched. CDR1 SQVTM and CDR2 ANQGSEA come from the germline V gene. CDR3 size: 14 residues.

The chain joins TRBV28 to TRBJ2-1; D might be TRBD1 (7 bases). Trimming took off 11 bases at V and 7 bases at J, with 12 bases between the two ends. The CDR3 loop spans 11 amino acids. Germline lookup yields CDR1 MDHEN and CDR2 SYDVKM. CDR3: CAARGENEQFF. DNA for the CDR3: TGTGCCGCCAGGGGGGAGAATGAGCAGTTCTTC.

The chain joins TRBV30 to TRBJ1-1; no clear D gene. This CDR3 contains 11 residues. V lost 3 bases, J lost 14 bases, and 16 bases lay in between. From germline, CDR1 is GTSNPN and CDR2 SVGIG (reference sequence). CDR3 coding DNA: TGTGCCTGGAGCTCGCCGGCACTACTCTTCTTT. Encoded protein: CAWSSPALLFF.

The genes are TRBV28 and TRBJ1-2; maybe TRBD1 (6 bases). V lost 3 bases to trimming and J lost 0 bases, with 11 bases between them. Germline loops: CDR1 MDHEN, CDR2 SYDVKM. The CDR3 sequence is 15 residues long. CDR3 nucleotide sequence: TGTGCCAGCAGTTTGCTCGGGACACCTAACTATGGCTACACCTTC. Translation: CASSLLGTPNYGYTF.

The chain links TRBV6-5 to TRBJ2-5; TRBD1 matches at 9 bases. Germline V CDR1 and CDR2: MNHEY, SVGAGI. The CDR3 spans 15 residues. The ends lost 4 bases at V and 1 base at J; junction bases unmatched: 4. CDR3 DNA sequence: TGTGCCAGCAGTTCCTTGACAGGGGGCCAAGAGACCCAGTACTTC. This encodes CASSSLTGGQETQYF.

In this sample, this clone turned up a few times. The chain joins TRBV18 to TRBJ1-4, with 8 positions matching TRBD1. CDR3 length: 18 residues. The J segment lost 0 bases and the V segment lost 5 bases, leaving 11 bases of the junction unmatched. Germline values: CDR1 KGHSH, CDR2 LQKENI. Here the CDR3 DNA reads TGTGCCAGCTCAAGGGTAGCCGGACAGGGTGCAACTAATGAAAAACTGTTTTTT. Protein sequence: CASSRVAGQGATNEKLFF.

This chain joins TRBV5-5 and TRBJ1-3; the D gene is possibly TRBD1 (6 bases). The germline CDR1 and CDR2 sequences are SGHKS and YYEKEE (reference sequence). V lost 1 base and J 4 bases, leaving 12 bases between the germline ends. This CDR3 has 15 amino acids. The CDR3: CASSLTGFGGNTIYF. The DNA of the CDR3 is TGTGCCAGCAGCTTGACAGGGTTCGGCGGAAACACCATATATTTT.

V gene TRBV28 combines with J gene TRBJ2-3; 8 bases match TRBD2. CDR1 is MDHEN, CDR2 SYDVKM, per germline. J lost 4 bases, V lost 5 bases, and 11 bases had no gene match. The CDR3 consists of 16 residues. The CDR3 spells CASSPRGSGVSDTQYF. As DNA, the CDR3 is TGTGCCAGCAGTCCCCGGGGTAGCGGGGTTTCAGATACGCAGTATTTT.

The chain couples TRBV9 to TRBJ1-4, with D possibly being TRBD1 (5 bases). The CDR3 loop spans 16 amino acids. The V end lost 0 bases, the J end lost 6 bases, and 15 bases lay between the germline ends. CDR1 and CDR2 from the germline V gene are SGDLS and YYNGEE. CDR3 region: CASSVAFGGGDEKLFF. The DNA for the CDR3 is TGTGCCAGCAGCGTAGCTTTCGGGGGAGGCGATGAAAAACTGTTTTTT.

This clone appeared a single time. The genes are TRBV28 and TRBJ2-2, with 9 bases that match TRBD1. The CDR3 loop spans 17 amino acids. Per germline, CDR1 MDHEN and CDR2 SYDVKM. V lost 2 bases and J lost 3; bases outside the gene matches: 7. CDR3 in amino acids: CASSLVQGAGHTGELFF. For the CDR3, the DNA is TGTGCCAGCAGTTTAGTACAGGGGGCAGGTCACACCGGGGAGCTGTTTTTT.

The chain's CDR3 is CASSIVQGSYEQYF. CDR3 nucleotides: TGTGCCAGTAGTATAGTTCAGGGTTCCTACGAGCAGTACTTC. The chain recombines TRBV19 with TRBJ2-7; a possible D gene is TRBD1 (5 bases). The CDR3 sequence is 14 residues long. Germline V lookup: CDR1 LNHDA, CDR2 SQIVND (reference sequence). Trimming stripped 1 base from V and 1 base from J, with 8 bases between.

The chain is built from TRBV6-5 and TRBJ2-1; tentative D call: TRBD2 (6 bases). This CDR3 region has 14 residues. Trimming left V 7 bases short and J 3 bases short, with 13 bases between. Germline V gene lookup returns CDR1 MNHEY and CDR2 SVGAGI. CDR3 sequence (DNA): TGTGCCAGCAAGGGTAGCGGCTACTACAATGAGCAGTTCTTC. This encodes CASKGSGYYNEQFF.

The chain couples TRBV5-4 to TRBJ2-2; D call uncertain. Germline V gene data show CDR1 as SGHNT and CDR2 as YYREEE (reference sequence). This CDR3 spans 13 amino acids. V lost 4 bases and J lost 1, with 5 bases in between. CDR3 region: CASSLKNTGELFF. The CDR3 region has the DNA TGTGCCAGCAGCCTTAAGAACACCGGGGAGCTGTTTTTT. Combining the CDR3 with reference TRBV5-4 and TRBJ2-2 gives the whole variable domain ETGVTQSPTHLIKTRGQQVTLRCSSQSGHNTVSWYQQALGQGPQFIFQYYREEENGRGNFPPRFSGLQFPNYSSELNVNALELDDSALYLCASSLKNTGELFFGEGSRLTVL.

The chain combines TRBV28 with TRBJ1-3; D gene unclear. Germline V gives CDR1 MDHEN, CDR2 SYDVKM. There are 16 residues in the CDR3. Between the trimmed V and J ends, which lost 7 bases and 0 bases, there was a span of 16 bases. The CDR3, as DNA: TGTGCCAGCACCGTTCTCAGTAGCGACTCTGGAAACACCATATATTTT. It codes for CASTVLSSDSGNTIYF. Complete variable domain (other parts from reference TRBV28 and TRBJ1-3): DVKVTQSSRYLVKRTGEKVFLECVQDMDHENMFWYRQDPGLGLRLIYFSYDVKMKEKGDIPEGYSVSREKKERFSLILESASTNQTSMYLCASTVLSSDSGNTIYFGEGSWLTVV.

The V and J genes are TRBV5-8 and TRBJ1-4; D is uncertain. Germline CDR1 is SGHTS and CDR2 is YDEGEE. The CDR3 sequence is 15 residues long. V lost 2 bases, J lost 3 bases, and 11 bases lay in between. This CDR3 reads CASSFSRGSNEKLFF. DNA of the CDR3: TGTGCCAGCAGCTTCAGCAGAGGATCTAATGAAAAACTGTTTTTT. Filled out from reference TRBV5-8 and TRBJ1-4, the complete variable domain reads EAGVTQSPTHLIKTRGQQATLRCSPISGHTSVYWYQQALGLGLQFLLWYDEGEERNRGNFPPRFSGRQFPNYSSELNVNALELEDSALYLCASSFSRGSNEKLFFGSGTQLSVL.

The chain links TRBV4-2 to TRBJ2-1; 9 bases are shared with TRBD2. CDR1 LGHNA and CDR2 YNFKEQ come from the germline V gene. The CDR3 runs 16 residues. The V segment lost 0 bases and the J segment 2 bases; nucleotides outside the gene matches: 2. The CDR3 reads CASSQELAGAYNEQFF. The CDR3 DNA reads TGTGCCAGCAGCCAAGAATTAGCGGGGGCCTACAATGAGCAGTTCTTC.

The rearrangement joins TRBV6-1 to TRBJ2-1; TRBD2 is a possible D gene (5 bases). The V end lost 4 bases, the J end lost 5 bases, and 18 bases lay between the germline ends. This CDR3 spans 16 amino acids. Germline loops: CDR1 MNHNS, CDR2 SASEGT. CDR3 sequence (DNA): TGTGCCAGCAGTGGAATGAGGGATCCCTATAACAATGAGCAGTTCTTC. This gives the protein CASSGMRDPYNNEQFF.

This sequence joins TRBV20-1 and TRBJ2-7; possible D gene TRBD2, 5 bases. The germline V gene encodes CDR1 DFQATT and CDR2 SNEGSKA (reference sequence). CDR3 size: 11 residues. The V end lost 3 bases, the J end lost 3 bases, and 6 bases lay between the germline ends. CDR3 amino acids: CSASGIYEQYF. CDR3 nucleotide sequence: TGCAGTGCTAGCGGGATCTACGAGCAGTACTTC.

V usage is TRBV7-9 and J usage is TRBJ1-2; D unresolved. CDR3 length equals 16 residues. From germline, CDR1 is SEHNR and CDR2 FQNEAQ (reference sequence). The germline V and J ends were trimmed by 2 bases and 5 bases, with 18 bases remaining between them. The CDR3: CASSLLQTMGLYGYTF. CDR3 coding DNA: TGTGCCAGCAGCTTATTGCAGACTATGGGTCTTTATGGCTACACCTTC.

The V call is TRBV7-8, the J call TRBJ2-7; 12 bases align to TRBD2. CDR1 and CDR2 (germline): SGHVS, FQNEAQ. V gave up 8 bases and J gave up 5 bases; unmatched junction bases: 7. The CDR3 has 14 amino acids. The CDR3 sequence: CASYTSGRTNEQYF. The CDR3 coding sequence is TGTGCCAGCTACACTAGCGGGAGGACCAACGAGCAGTACTTC.

The genes are TRBV11-2 and TRBJ2-2, with TRBD2 as a possible D gene (5 bases). CDR1 is SGHAT, CDR2 FQNNGV, per germline. The ends were cut back, 1 base at V and 1 base at J, with 19 bases in the middle. There are 19 residues in the CDR3. The CDR3 loop is CASSLGPLRWERNTGELFF. Written as DNA, the CDR3 is TGTGCCAGCAGCTTAGGCCCCCTTAGGTGGGAGCGGAACACCGGGGAGCTGTTTTTT. The full variable domain, its missing parts supplied by reference TRBV11-2 and TRBJ2-2, is EAGVAQSPRYKIIEKRQSVAFWCNPISGHATLYWYQQILGQGPKLLIQFQNNGVVDDSQLPKDRFSAERLKGVDSTLKIQPAKLEDSAVYLCASSLGPLRWERNTGELFFGEGSRLTVL.

The genes are TRBV7-8 and TRBJ2-1; D gene uncertain. Trimming took off 1 base at V and 15 bases at J, with 10 bases between the two ends. Germline values: CDR1 SGHVS, CDR2 FQNEAQ. The CDR3 has 11 amino acids. Written as DNA, the CDR3 is TGTGCCAGCAGCTTAGGACACCCCTGGTTCTTC. It encodes CASSLGHPWFF.

The chain links TRBV28 to TRBJ2-7; weak D call: TRBD1 (6 bases). This CDR3 has 15 amino acids. Trimming removed 4 bases from V and 5 bases from J, with 18 bases in between. CDR1 and CDR2 from the germline V gene are MDHEN and SYDVKM. This chain's CDR3 is CASSSFDRSSHEQYF. The CDR3 bases are TGTGCCAGCAGTTCCTTCGACAGGTCTAGCCACGAGCAGTACTTC. The variable domain in full, completed from reference TRBV28 and TRBJ2-7, reads DVKVTQSSRYLVKRTGEKVFLECVQDMDHENMFWYRQDPGLGLRLIYFSYDVKMKEKGDIPEGYSVSREKKERFSLILESASTNQTSMYLCASSSFDRSSHEQYFGPGTRLTVT.

This clone is a singleton in its sample. The J gene is TRBJ1-1, the V gene TRBV6-1; 8 nucleotides agree with TRBD1. Trimming removed 1 base from V and 7 bases from J; junction bases left unmatched: 11. This CDR3 comprises 16 residues. CDR1 and CDR2 (germline): MNHNS, SASEGT. This chain's CDR3 is CASSEGPTGGPYEAFF. CDR3 in DNA: TGTGCCAGCAGTGAAGGCCCCACAGGGGGACCCTATGAAGCTTTCTTT.

The chain links TRBV5-4 to TRBJ2-3; possibly TRBD1 for D (6 bases). Germline V gene data show CDR1 as SGHNT and CDR2 as YYREEE (reference sequence). V was trimmed by 2 bases and J by 4 bases, leaving 8 bases between them. This CDR3 region has 13 residues. The DNA of the CDR3 is TGTGCCAGCAGCTTACAGGGCCCAGATACGCAGTATTTT. Encoded protein: CASSLQGPDTQYF.